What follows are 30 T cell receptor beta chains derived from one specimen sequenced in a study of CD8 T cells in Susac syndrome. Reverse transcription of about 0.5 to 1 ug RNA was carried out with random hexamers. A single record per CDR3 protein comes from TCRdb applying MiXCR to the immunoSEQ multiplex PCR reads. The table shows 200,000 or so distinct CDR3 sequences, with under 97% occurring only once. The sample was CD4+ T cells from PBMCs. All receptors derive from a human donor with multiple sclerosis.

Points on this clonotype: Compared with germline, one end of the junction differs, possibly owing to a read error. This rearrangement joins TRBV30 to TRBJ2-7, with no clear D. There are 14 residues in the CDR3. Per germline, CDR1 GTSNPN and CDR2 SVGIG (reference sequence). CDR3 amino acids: CAWSVRRSRWPPLF. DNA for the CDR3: TGTGCCTGGAGTGTACGTCGCAGCCGGTGGCCCCCTCTCTTC.

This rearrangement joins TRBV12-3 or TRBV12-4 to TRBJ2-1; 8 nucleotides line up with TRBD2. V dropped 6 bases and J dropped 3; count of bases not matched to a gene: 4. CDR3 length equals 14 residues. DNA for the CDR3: TGTGCCAGCAGAACCGGGACTAGCTACAATGAGCAGTTCTTC. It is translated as CASRTGTSYNEQFF.

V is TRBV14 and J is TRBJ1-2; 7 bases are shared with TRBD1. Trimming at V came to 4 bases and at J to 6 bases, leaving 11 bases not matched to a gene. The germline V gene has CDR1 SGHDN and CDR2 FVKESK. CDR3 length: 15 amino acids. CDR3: CASSLTGASLDGYTF. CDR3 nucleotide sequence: TGTGCCAGCAGCCTTACAGGGGCCTCGCTGGATGGCTACACCTTC.

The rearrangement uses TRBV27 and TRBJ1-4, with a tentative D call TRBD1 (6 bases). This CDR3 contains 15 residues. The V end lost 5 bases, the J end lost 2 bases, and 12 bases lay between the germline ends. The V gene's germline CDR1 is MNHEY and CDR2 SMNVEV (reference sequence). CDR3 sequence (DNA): TGTGCCAGCAGTGCAGGGGTTCATACTAATGAAAAACTGTTTTTT. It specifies CASSAGVHTNEKLFF.

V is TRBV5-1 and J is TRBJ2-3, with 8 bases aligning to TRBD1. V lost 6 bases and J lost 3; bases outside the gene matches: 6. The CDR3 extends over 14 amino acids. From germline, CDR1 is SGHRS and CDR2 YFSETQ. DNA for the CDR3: TGCGCCAGCAATGGACAGGGCGGGACAGATACGCAGTATTTT. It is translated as CASNGQGGTDTQYF.

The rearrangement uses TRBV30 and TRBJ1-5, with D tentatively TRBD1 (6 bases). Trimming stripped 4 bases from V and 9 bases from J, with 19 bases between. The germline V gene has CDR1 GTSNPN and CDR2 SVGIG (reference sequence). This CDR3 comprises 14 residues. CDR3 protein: CAWKRQGNLSPQHF. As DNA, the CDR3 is TGTGCCTGGAAACGGCAGGGGAATTTATCGCCCCAGCATTTT.

The CDR3 DNA reads TGTGCCAGCAGCCTTGGGGACAGAAAACTGTTTTTT. This translates into CASSLGDRKLFF. This chain connects TRBV4-2 to TRBJ1-4, with 7 bases that match TRBD1. This CDR3 is built from 12 residues. Germline V lookup: CDR1 LGHNA, CDR2 YNFKEQ. Losses at the gene ends were 4 bases for V and 10 bases for J; bases not matched to a gene: 3.

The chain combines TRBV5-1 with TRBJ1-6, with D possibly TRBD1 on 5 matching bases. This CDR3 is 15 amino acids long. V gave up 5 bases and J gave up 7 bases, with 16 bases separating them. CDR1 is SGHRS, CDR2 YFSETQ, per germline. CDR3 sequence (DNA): TGCGCCAGCAGAGTGATGGGGACGGGAAATTCACCCCTCCACTTT. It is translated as CASRVMGTGNSPLHF.

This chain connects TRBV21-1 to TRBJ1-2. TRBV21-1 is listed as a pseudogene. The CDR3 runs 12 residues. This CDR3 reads CASSLPPDGYTF. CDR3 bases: TGTGCCAGCAGCCTACCACCTGATGGCTACACCTTC.

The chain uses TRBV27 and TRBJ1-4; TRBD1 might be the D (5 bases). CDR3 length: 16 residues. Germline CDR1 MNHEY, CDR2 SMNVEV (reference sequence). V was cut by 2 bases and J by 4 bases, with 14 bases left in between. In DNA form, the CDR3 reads TGTGCCAGCAGTTTACTCCCGGGCAGGGATAATGAAAAACTGTTTTTT. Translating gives CASSLLPGRDNEKLFF. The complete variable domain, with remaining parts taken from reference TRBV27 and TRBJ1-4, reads EAQVTQNPRYLITVTGKKLTVTCSQNMNHEYMSWYRQDPGLGLRQIYYSMNVEVTDKGDVPEGYKVSRKEKRNFPLILESPSPNQTSLYFCASSLLPGRDNEKLFFGSGTQLSVL.

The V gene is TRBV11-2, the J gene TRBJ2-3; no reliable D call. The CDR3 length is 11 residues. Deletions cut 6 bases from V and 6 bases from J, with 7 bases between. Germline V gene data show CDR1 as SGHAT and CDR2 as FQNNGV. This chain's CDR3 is CASRVWDTQYF. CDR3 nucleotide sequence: TGTGCCAGCAGAGTTTGGGATACGCAGTATTTT.

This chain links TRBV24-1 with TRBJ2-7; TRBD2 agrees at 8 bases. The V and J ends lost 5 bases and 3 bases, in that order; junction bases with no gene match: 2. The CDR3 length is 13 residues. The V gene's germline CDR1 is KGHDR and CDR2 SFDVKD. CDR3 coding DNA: TGTGCCACCAGTGCAGCGGGGGACTACGAGCAGTACTTC. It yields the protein CATSAAGDYEQYF.

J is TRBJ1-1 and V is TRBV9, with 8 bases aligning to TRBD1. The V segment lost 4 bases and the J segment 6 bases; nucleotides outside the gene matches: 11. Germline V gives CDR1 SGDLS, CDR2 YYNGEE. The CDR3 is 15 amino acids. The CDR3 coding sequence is TGTGCCAGCAGCTTCGGACAGGGCCGCATATCTGAAGCTTTCTTT. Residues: CASSFGQGRISEAFF.

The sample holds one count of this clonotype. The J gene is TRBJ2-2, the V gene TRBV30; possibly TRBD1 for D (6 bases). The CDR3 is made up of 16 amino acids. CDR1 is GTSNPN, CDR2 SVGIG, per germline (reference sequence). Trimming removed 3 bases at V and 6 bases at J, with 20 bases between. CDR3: CAWSGKQGPVPGELFF. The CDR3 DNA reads TGTGCCTGGAGCGGGAAACAGGGCCCGGTGCCCGGGGAGCTGTTTTTT.

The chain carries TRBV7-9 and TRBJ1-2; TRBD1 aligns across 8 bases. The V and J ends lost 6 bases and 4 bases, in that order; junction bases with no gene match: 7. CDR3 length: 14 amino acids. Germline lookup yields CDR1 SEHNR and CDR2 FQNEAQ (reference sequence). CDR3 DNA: TGTGCCAGCAGGCATGGACAGGGCGCCTATGGCTACACCTTC. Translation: CASRHGQGAYGYTF.

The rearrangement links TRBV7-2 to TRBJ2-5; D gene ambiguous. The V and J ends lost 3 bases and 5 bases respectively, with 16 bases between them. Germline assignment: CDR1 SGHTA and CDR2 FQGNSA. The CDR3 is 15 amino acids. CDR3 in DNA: TGTGCCAGCAGCTTGAGTGGCAGCTCGTGGGAGACCCAGTACTTC. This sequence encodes CASSLSGSSWETQYF.

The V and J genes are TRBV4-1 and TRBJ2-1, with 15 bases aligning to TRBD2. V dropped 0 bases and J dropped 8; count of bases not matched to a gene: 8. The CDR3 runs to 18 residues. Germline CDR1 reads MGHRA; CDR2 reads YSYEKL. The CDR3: CASSQDPGTSGGIYEQFF. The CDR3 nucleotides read TGCGCCAGCAGCCAAGACCCCGGGACTAGCGGGGGGATCTATGAGCAGTTCTTC.

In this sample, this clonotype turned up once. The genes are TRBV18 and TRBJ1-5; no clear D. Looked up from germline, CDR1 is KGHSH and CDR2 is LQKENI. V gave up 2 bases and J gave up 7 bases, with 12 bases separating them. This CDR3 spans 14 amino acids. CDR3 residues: CASSPLSGRQPQHF. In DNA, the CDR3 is TGTGCCAGCTCACCATTAAGTGGACGGCAGCCCCAGCATTTT.

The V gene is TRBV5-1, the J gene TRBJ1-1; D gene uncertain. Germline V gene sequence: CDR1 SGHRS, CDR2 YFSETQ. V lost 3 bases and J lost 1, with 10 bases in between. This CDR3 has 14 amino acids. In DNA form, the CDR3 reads TGCGCCAGCAGCTCCGGACCTACGAACACTGAAGCTTTCTTT. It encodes CASSSGPTNTEAFF. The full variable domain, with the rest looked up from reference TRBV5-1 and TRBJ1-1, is KAGVTQTPRYLIKTRGQQVTLSCSPISGHRSVSWYQQTPGQGLQFLFEYFSETQRNKGNFPGRFSGRQFSNSRSEMNVSTLELGDSALYLCASSSGPTNTEAFFGQGTRLTVV.

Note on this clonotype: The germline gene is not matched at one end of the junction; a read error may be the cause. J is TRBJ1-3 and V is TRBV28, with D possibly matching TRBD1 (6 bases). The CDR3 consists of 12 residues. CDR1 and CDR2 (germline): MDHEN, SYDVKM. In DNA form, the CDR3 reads TGTGCCAGCAGTTTAAGGGTCGGGACAACCGATTTT. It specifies CASSLRVGTTDF.

The CDR3 sequence: CASSSEGVGTGELFF. CDR3 bases: TGTGCCAGCAGCTCGGAGGGAGTGGGAACCGGGGAGCTGTTTTTT. This sequence joins TRBV7-9 and TRBJ2-2; a possible D gene is TRBD2 (6 bases). Trimming cost V 4 bases and J 5 bases, with 14 bases left between them. Germline-derived CDR1 and CDR2 are SEHNR and FQNEAQ (reference sequence). The CDR3 length is 15 residues.

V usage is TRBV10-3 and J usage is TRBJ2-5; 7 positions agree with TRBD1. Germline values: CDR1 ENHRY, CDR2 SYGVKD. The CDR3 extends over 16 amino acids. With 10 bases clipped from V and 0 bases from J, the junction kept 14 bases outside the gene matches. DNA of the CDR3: TGTGCCACCGGGACCTCTCCTAGGGGGCACCAAGAGACCCAGTACTTC. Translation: CATGTSPRGHQETQYF.

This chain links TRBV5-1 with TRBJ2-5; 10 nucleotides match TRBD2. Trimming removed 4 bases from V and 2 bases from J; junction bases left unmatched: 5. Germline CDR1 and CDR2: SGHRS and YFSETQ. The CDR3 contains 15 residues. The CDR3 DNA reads TGCGCCAGCAGCCACCGGACTAGCGGTCAAGAGACCCAGTACTTC. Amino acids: CASSHRTSGQETQYF.

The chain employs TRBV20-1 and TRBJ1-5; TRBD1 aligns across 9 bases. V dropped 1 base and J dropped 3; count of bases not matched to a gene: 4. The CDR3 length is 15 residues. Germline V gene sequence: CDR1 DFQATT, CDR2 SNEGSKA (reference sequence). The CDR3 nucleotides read TGCAGTGCTAGAGGGACAGGGGTCGTCAATCAGCCCCAGCATTTT. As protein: CSARGTGVVNQPQHF.

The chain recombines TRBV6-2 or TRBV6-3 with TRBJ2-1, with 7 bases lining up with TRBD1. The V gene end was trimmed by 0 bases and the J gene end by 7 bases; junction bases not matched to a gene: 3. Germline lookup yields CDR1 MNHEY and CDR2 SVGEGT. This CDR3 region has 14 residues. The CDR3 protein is CASSYSTRGNEQFF. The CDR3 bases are TGTGCCAGCAGTTACTCGACCAGGGGGAATGAGCAGTTCTTC.

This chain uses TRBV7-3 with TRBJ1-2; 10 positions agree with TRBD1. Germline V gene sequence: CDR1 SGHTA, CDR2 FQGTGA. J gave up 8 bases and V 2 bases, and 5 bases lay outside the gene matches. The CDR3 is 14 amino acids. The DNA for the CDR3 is TGTGCCAGCAGCTTACGGGACAGGGGAGGCGGCTACACCTTC. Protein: CASSLRDRGGGYTF.

CDR3 region: CASTKTGGEGAFF. CDR3 DNA sequence: TGTGCCAGCACCAAGACAGGGGGTGAGGGTGCTTTCTTT. The rearrangement links TRBV7-9 to TRBJ1-1; TRBD1 matches at 9 bases. V trimming: 7 bases; J trimming: 11 bases; junction bases outside the gene matches: 11. Germline loops: CDR1 SEHNR, CDR2 FQNEAQ (reference sequence). The CDR3 loop spans 13 amino acids. The variable domain in full, completed from reference TRBV7-9 and TRBJ1-1, reads DTGVSQNPRHKITKRGQNVTFRCDPISEHNRLYWYRQTLGQGPEFLTYFQNEAQLEKSRLLSDRFSAERPKGSFSTLEIQRTEQGDSAMYLCASTKTGGEGAFFGQGTRLTVV.

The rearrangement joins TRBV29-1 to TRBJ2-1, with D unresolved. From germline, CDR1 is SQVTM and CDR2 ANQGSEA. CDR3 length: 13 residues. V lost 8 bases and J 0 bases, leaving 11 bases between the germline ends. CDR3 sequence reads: CSRSTSSYNEQFF. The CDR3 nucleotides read TGCAGCCGTTCCACGAGCTCCTACAATGAGCAGTTCTTC.

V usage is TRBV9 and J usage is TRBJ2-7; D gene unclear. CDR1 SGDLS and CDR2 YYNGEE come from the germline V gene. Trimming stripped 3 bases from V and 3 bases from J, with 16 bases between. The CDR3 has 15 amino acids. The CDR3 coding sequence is TGTGCCAGCAGCGCGCGGACCCAACCCCACTACGAGCAGTACTTC. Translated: CASSARTQPHYEQYF.

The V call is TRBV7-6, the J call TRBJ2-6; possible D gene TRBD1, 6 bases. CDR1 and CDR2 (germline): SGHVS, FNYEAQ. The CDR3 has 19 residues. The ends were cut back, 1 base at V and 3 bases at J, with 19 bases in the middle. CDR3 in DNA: TGTGCCAGCAGCTTAGAGCCAGGGGCAGTGGGGTTTGGGGCCAACGTCCTGACTTTC. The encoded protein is CASSLEPGAVGFGANVLTF.